Each of the 16 T cell receptor beta chains below was sequenced from the same sample in a study of T cell repertoires in cytomegalovirus infection. One entry per CDR3 protein, called by TCRdb with MiXCR from the reads. The sample has approximately 700,000 distinct CDR3 sequences; 35% to 45% are singletons. Sequenced input: PBMCs. These receptors originate from a human donor in good health (CMV status not recorded). Some clones in this sample may be carry-over from other donors' samples.

The rearrangement uses TRBV6-8 and TRBJ2-7; TRBD2 agrees at 7 bases. CDR1 MNHGY and CDR2 SAAAGT come from the germline V gene. J gave up 2 bases and V 3 bases, and 1 base lay outside the gene matches. The CDR3 loop spans 13 amino acids. CDR3 sequence: CASSYRGAYEQYF. CDR3 coding DNA: TGTGCCAGCAGTTATCGGGGGGCCTACGAGCAGTACTTC.

On this clonotype: A read error may account for a junction end that differs from germline. The chain links TRBV7-3 to TRBJ2-7; D call uncertain. The CDR3 has 13 amino acids. Germline lookup yields CDR1 SGHTA and CDR2 FQGTGA. CDR3 DNA: TGTGCCAGAAGCTTAGTAGAGGACTACGAGCAGTACTTC. It encodes CARSLVEDYEQYF.

The V and J genes are TRBV12-5 and TRBJ1-5, with D possibly matching TRBD1 (5 bases). The V gene lost 0 bases and the J gene lost 6 bases, with 12 bases spanning the gap. Germline V CDR1 and CDR2: LGHNT, FRNRAP. The CDR3 is made up of 15 amino acids. CDR3 in amino acids: CASGLVTGSLQPQHF. Written as DNA, the CDR3 is TGTGCTAGTGGTTTGGTAACAGGATCCCTTCAGCCCCAGCATTTT.

The V and J genes are TRBV11-2 and TRBJ2-1; D assignment may be TRBD1 or TRBD2 (6 bases each). The germline V gene has CDR1 SGHAT and CDR2 FQNNGV. The CDR3 runs 16 residues. V lost 5 bases and J 7 bases, leaving 21 bases between the germline ends. For the CDR3, the DNA is TGTGCCAGCAGCCCCGCGGGTGGGGGGCTAAGGAATGAGCAGTTCTTC. Protein product: CASSPAGGGLRNEQFF.

This clonotype was detected ten times or more. The chain joins TRBV12-3 or TRBV12-4 to TRBJ1-1; TRBD1 might be the D (5 bases). CDR3 length: 14 amino acids. V lost 6 bases and J 5 bases, leaving 16 bases between the germline ends. As DNA, the CDR3 is TGTGCCAGCAGAGGAGATGGGGCGCCGACTGAAGCTTTCTTT. Its protein product is CASRGDGAPTEAFF.

Points on this clonotype: A much larger clone differs from this one at a single base, so this may be a read error. The J gene is TRBJ2-1, the V gene TRBV4-1; no clear D. CDR1 MGHRA and CDR2 YSYEKL come from the germline V gene. The CDR3 is made up of 16 amino acids. The CDR3 region is CASSQEATISYNKQFF. CDR3 nucleotides: TGCGCCAGCAGCCAAGAGGCGACCATCTCCTACAATAAGCAGTTCTTC.

The V gene is TRBV2, the J gene TRBJ2-1; TRBD2 might be the D (6 bases). The germline V gene encodes CDR1 SNHLY and CDR2 FYNNEI. CDR3 length equals 13 residues. V lost 9 bases, J lost 4 bases, and 13 bases lay in between. CDR3 nucleotides: TGTGCCAGTTGGGGAGGCATATACAATGAGCAGTTCTTC. Its protein product is CASWGGIYNEQFF.

The chain recombines TRBV7-8 with TRBJ1-6; no firm D call. The CDR3 consists of 17 residues. CDR1 is SGHVS and CDR2 is FQNEAQ in the germline V gene. V shed 3 bases and J shed 1 base, with 13 bases lying between them. The CDR3 reads CASSFRTQWSYNSPLHF. The CDR3 DNA follows: TGTGCCAGCAGCTTCCGTACCCAATGGTCCTATAATTCACCCCTCCACTTT.

This chain uses TRBV7-2 with TRBJ2-1; the D is unclear. The V and J ends lost 2 bases and 8 bases respectively, with 16 bases between them. This CDR3 region has 15 residues. Germline assignment: CDR1 SGHTA and CDR2 FQGNSA. CDR3 nucleotides: TGTGCCAGCAGCTTAACCAACTCAAGGTGGGATGAGCAGTTCTTC. Translated, it gives CASSLTNSRWDEQFF. Filled out from reference TRBV7-2 and TRBJ2-1, the complete variable domain reads GAGVSQSPSNKVTEKGKDVELRCDPISGHTALYWYRQSLGQGLEFLIYFQGNSAPDKSGLPSDRFSAERTGGSVSTLTIQRTQQEDSAVYLCASSLTNSRWDEQFFGPGTRLTVL.

The V call is TRBV11-2, the J call TRBJ1-1; D unresolved. V was pared by 5 bases and J by 8 bases, with 6 bases between. Germline assignment: CDR1 SGHAT and CDR2 FQNNGV. CDR3 length equals 10 residues. CDR3 coding DNA: TGTGCCAGCAGCCGAAGAGAAGCTTTCTTT. Translating gives CASSRREAFF.

This clonotype was detected ten times or more. This chain links TRBV7-8 with TRBJ2-7; 8 positions agree with TRBD1. CDR1 SGHVS and CDR2 FQNEAQ come from the germline V gene. V lost 4 bases and J lost 3; bases outside the gene matches: 11. The CDR3 has 16 amino acids. In DNA, the CDR3 is TGTGCCAGCAGCTCCAGATCCGGGACAGGATACTACGAGCAGTACTTC. Translated: CASSSRSGTGYYEQYF. Combining the CDR3 with reference TRBV7-8 and TRBJ2-7 gives the whole variable domain GAGVSQSPRYKVAKRGQDVALRCDPISGHVSLFWYQQALGQGPEFLTYFQNEAQLDKSGLPSDRFFAERPEGSVSTLKIQRTQQEDSAVYLCASSSRSGTGYYEQYFGPGTRLTVT.

The sample holds a few counts of this clonotype. The chain recombines TRBV25-1 with TRBJ2-2; 9 bases match TRBD1. The trim removed 7 bases at V and 0 bases at J, leaving 6 bases unmatched. This CDR3 is built from 16 residues. The germline CDR1 and CDR2 sequences are MGHDK and SYGVNS. CDR3 DNA sequence: TGTGCCAGCACTCCTTGGGACAGGGCGAACACCGGGGAGCTGTTTTTT. This encodes CASTPWDRANTGELFF.

This clonotype showed up many times. The CDR3 coding sequence is TGTGCCAGCAGCACGGGGAAGGGAGGCCAGCCCCAGCATTTT. Protein sequence: CASSTGKGGQPQHF. V is TRBV7-8 and J is TRBJ1-5; no clear D. V lost 5 bases and J lost 7, with 15 bases in between. Germline CDR1 reads SGHVS; CDR2 reads FQNEAQ. This CDR3 is 14 amino acids long.

This clonotype was observed many times. This chain connects TRBV7-2 to TRBJ2-1; D not resolved. Trimming stripped 8 bases from V and 5 bases from J, with 19 bases between. Germline V CDR1 and CDR2: SGHTA, FQGNSA. This CDR3 has 15 residues. The CDR3 sequence is CASGPAPRRHNEQFF. As DNA, the CDR3 is TGTGCCAGCGGGCCGGCCCCGCGGAGACACAATGAGCAGTTCTTC. The full variable domain, rest sourced from reference TRBV7-2 and TRBJ2-1, is GAGVSQSPSNKVTEKGKDVELRCDPISGHTALYWYRQSLGQGLEFLIYFQGNSAPDKSGLPSDRFSAERTGGSVSTLTIQRTQQEDSAVYLCASGPAPRRHNEQFFGPGTRLTVL.

This clonotype was counted a few times. In DNA form, the CDR3 reads TGTGCCACCTACATCGTAGACGGGAGCTCCTACGAGCAGTACTTC. Protein sequence: CATYIVDGSSYEQYF. J is TRBJ2-7 and V is TRBV7-9; D possibly corresponds to TRBD2 (6 bases). Germline-derived CDR1 and CDR2 are SEHNR and FQNEAQ (reference sequence). V was trimmed by 10 bases and J by 0 bases, leaving 19 bases between them. The CDR3 consists of 15 residues.

V is TRBV6-5 and J is TRBJ2-1, with TRBD2 matching 11 bases. There are 16 residues in the CDR3. The J segment lost 8 bases and the V segment lost 1 base, leaving 7 bases of the junction unmatched. Germline lookup yields CDR1 MNHEY and CDR2 SVGAGI. The CDR3 here is CASSYLTSGTSDEQFF. DNA of the CDR3: TGTGCCAGCAGTTACTTGACTAGCGGGACCTCAGATGAGCAGTTCTTC.